This TCR beta chain appears in the sequencing data of a study of tumor-infiltrating lymphocytes in oesophageal squamous cell carcinoma. The table lists this clonotype with a few counts. This sequence may be a read error, since a much larger clone differs from it by one base. Germline V lookup: CDR1 SGHVS, CDR2 FNYEAQ. This CDR3 has 16 residues. MiXCR, run by TCRdb on the PCR reads, gives a single entry per CDR3 protein. The sample consists of about 16,000 distinct CDR3 sequences, approximately 46% of them appearing once. Sample: esophageal tumor tissue. This receptor was obtained from a male donor with esophageal squamous cell carcinoma. The chain couples TRBV7-6 to TRBJ2-1; D perhaps matches TRBD1 (6 bases). The J call is doubtful: the DNA matches TRBJ2-7 better. This CDR3 is CASSSWTVSSYNEQYF. The DNA for the CDR3 is TGTGCCAGCAGCTCCTGGACAGTGAGCTCCTACAATGAGCAGTACTTC.